This entry describes one T cell receptor (beta chain). Its antigen is unknown. The germline V gene has CDR1 MNHEY and CDR2 SVGAGI. The CDR3 length is 15 residues. Trimming took off 7 bases at V and 0 bases at J, with 13 bases between the two ends. These data belong to a study of liver allograft versus peripheral blood T cells. Across the whole study: Intrahepatic T cell receptor repertoires from transplanted livers were compared against repertoires in recipients' peripheral blood. Study-wide points: Reports indicated that T cell receptor repertoires inside liver allografts differed from those in peripheral blood.

TCRdb fed the reads into MiXCR, producing one record per CDR3 protein. This table has 6,000 to 7,000 distinct CDR3 sequences, 18% appearing once. The chain has TRBV6-5 and TRBJ1-3; D call uncertain. This TCR was recovered from a human patient who had a liver transplant. The T cells may partly be graft donor cells. CDR3 region: CASKEDLLSGNTIYF. Written as DNA, the CDR3 is TGTGCCAGCAAGGAAGATTTACTCTCTGGAAACACCATATATTTT.